The 2 T cell receptor beta chains below were found in one sample sequenced in a study of CD8+CD57+ T cells in acquired aplastic anemia (dated by TCRdb to between 2018 and 2020). Patients chosen for sequencing had shown expansion of CD8+CD57+ cells by flow cytometry. Sequenced on an Illumina HiSeq 2000. TCR beta VDJ combination and CDR3 sequence profiling used genomic DNA as the template. TCRdb passed the public sequencing reads through fastp at Q25 and MiXCR, retaining productive beta sequences. Rows with one shared CDR3 protein collapse into an entry with the most common genes and DNA. The sample data list about 250,000 distinct CDR3 sequences, and approximately 50% of these were observed just once. About 7.8% of the sample comes from the top ten. Sequencing was done on a sample of sorted CD4+, CD8+, or CD8+CD57+ T cells (not recorded which) from PBMCs. These receptors were taken from a human donor with aplastic anemia.

This clonotype showed up just a few times. Given the absence of the conserved phenylalanine or tryptophan at the CDR3 end, a read error is likely. The V call is TRBV24-1, the J call TRBJ2-3, with TRBD2 matching 9 bases. CDR1 is KGHDR and CDR2 is SFDVKD in the germline V gene. The V segment lost 5 bases and the J segment 6 bases; nucleotides outside the gene matches: 8. The CDR3 runs to 15 residues. The CDR3 DNA reads TGTGCCACCAGTGGTACAGCGGGGGGCCCCGATACGCAGTATCTT. Protein product: CATSGTAGGPDTQYL.

The chain carries TRBV15 and TRBJ1-4; 7 nucleotides align to TRBD1. The CDR3 length is 14 residues. The V segment lost 1 base and the J segment 8 bases; nucleotides outside the gene matches: 4. Germline CDR1 LNHNV, CDR2 YYDKDF (reference sequence). The CDR3 sequence is CATSRGDRREKLFF. The CDR3 bases are TGTGCCACCAGCAGAGGGGACAGACGGGAAAAACTGTTTTTT.